The 19 T cell receptor beta chains reported below all come from one sample, sequenced in a study of OX40 agonist ivuxolimab in advanced cancers. To prepare the library, the immunoSEQ multiplex PCR assay was applied. In TCRdb, the immuneACCESS table is reduced to in-frame sequences with V and J assigned. These tables do not hold every clone; where another copy was compared, an unresolved V gene accounts for under half, and the others remain unexplained. Across this sample there are some 40,000 clones, with around 93% seen only once. Around 29% of the sample belongs to the ten largest clones. This material consisted of CD4+ or CD8+ T cells sorted from blood, taken in a trial of the OX40 agonist ivuxolimab. The receptors were gathered from an adult with an advanced solid tumor such as melanoma, head and neck, liver or kidney cancer.

The chain uses TRBV13 and TRBJ2-5; 7 bases are shared with TRBD1. Per germline, CDR1 PRHDT and CDR2 FYEKMQ (reference sequence). This CDR3 region has 15 residues. The V gene end was trimmed by 5 bases and the J gene end by 5 bases; junction bases not matched to a gene: 11. The CDR3 sequence is CASSQNQGEQETQYF. The CDR3 DNA sequence: TGTGCCAGCAGCCAGAATCAGGGGGAGCAGGAGACCCAGTACTTC.

The CDR3 nucleotides are TGTGCCAGTAGCCCTTCCCGGACCTTCTCTGGAAACACCATATATTTT. Its protein product is CASSPSRTFSGNTIYF. The chain joins TRBV19 to TRBJ1-3; D gene uncertain. The ends were cut back, 6 bases at V and 0 bases at J, with 15 bases in the middle. Germline V gives CDR1 LNHDA, CDR2 SQIVND (reference sequence). The CDR3 has 16 residues.

The chain is built from TRBV6-6 and TRBJ1-2; 11 nucleotides align to TRBD1. CDR1 and CDR2 (germline): MNHNY, SVGAGI (reference sequence). The ends lost 4 bases at V and 6 bases at J; junction bases unmatched: 7. The CDR3 runs 15 residues. This chain's CDR3 is CASSFMDRGQDGYTF. In DNA, the CDR3 is TGTGCCAGCAGTTTCATGGACAGGGGGCAGGATGGCTACACCTTC.

The chain has TRBV7-9 and TRBJ2-3; maybe TRBD1 (5 bases). V was trimmed by 3 bases and J by 2 bases, leaving 12 bases between them. This CDR3 region has 15 residues. Germline assignment: CDR1 SEHNR and CDR2 FQNEAQ (reference sequence). The CDR3 coding sequence is TGTGCCAGCAGCTTGGTCAGGGTGAACACAGATACGCAGTATTTT. Amino acid sequence: CASSLVRVNTDTQYF.

This chain uses TRBV19 with TRBJ1-1; TRBD1 matches 8 bases. V lost 6 bases to trimming and J lost 6 bases; unmatched junction nucleotides: 3. The CDR3 is 12 amino acids. In germline, CDR1 is LNHDA, CDR2 SQIVND (reference sequence). This chain's CDR3 is CASRQGVAEAFF. In DNA form, the CDR3 reads TGTGCCAGTAGACAGGGGGTTGCTGAAGCTTTCTTT.

Regarding this clone: Mismatch with germline at one junction end may stem from a read error. J is TRBJ1-5 and V is TRBV6-5, with 8 nucleotides matching TRBD1. Germline loops: CDR1 MNHEY, CDR2 SVGAGI. This CDR3 is 15 amino acids long. CDR3 in amino acids: CASSSRSGGNQPQHF. In DNA form, the CDR3 reads TGTGCCAGCAGTTCCCGCTCAGGGGGCAACCAGCCCCAGCATTTT.

The J gene is TRBJ1-5, the V gene TRBV6-6; D is perhaps TRBD1 (5 bases). The CDR3 runs to 14 residues. The V and J ends lost 2 bases and 3 bases respectively, with 8 bases between them. Germline V gene lookup returns CDR1 MNHNY and CDR2 SVGAGI (reference sequence). The CDR3 region has the DNA TGTGCCAGCAGTTACGGGGCAGACAATCAGCCCCAGCATTTT. Translated: CASSYGADNQPQHF.

The chain has TRBV2 and TRBJ1-4; D might be TRBD1 (6 bases). Germline assignment: CDR1 SNHLY and CDR2 FYNNEI. The CDR3 consists of 14 residues. Deletions cut 1 base from V and 8 bases from J, with 11 bases between. The CDR3 DNA reads TGTGCCAGCAGTGAAGGAGGGGGTTTCGAAAAACTGTTTTTT. Translation: CASSEGGGFEKLFF.

J is TRBJ1-5 and V is TRBV7-8; maybe TRBD1 (6 bases). This CDR3 contains 14 residues. The V and J ends lost 5 bases and 7 bases respectively, with 15 bases between them. Germline CDR1 and CDR2: SGHVS and FQNEAQ. The CDR3 bases are TGTGCCAGCAGCGCCACAGGGTGGGACCAGCCCCAGCATTTT. Translation gives CASSATGWDQPQHF.

The V gene is TRBV4-3, the J gene TRBJ2-1; D not certain. The length of the CDR3 is 19 residues. CDR1 and CDR2 (germline): LGHNA, YSLEER. Trimming pared 1 base from V and 4 bases from J, leaving 23 bases between. In nucleotides, the CDR3 is TGCGCCAGCAGCCAAGTGGGGTATACAGAATATCCCTATTACAATGAGCAGTTCTTC. Encoded protein: CASSQVGYTEYPYYNEQFF.

This rearrangement joins TRBV19 to TRBJ2-7; D is possibly TRBD1 (6 bases). The length of the CDR3 is 14 residues. From germline, CDR1 is LNHDA and CDR2 SQIVND (reference sequence). The V end lost 3 bases, the J end lost 7 bases, and 16 bases lay between the germline ends. CDR3 in DNA: TGTGCCAGTAGTATGTCTCCAGGGGTTCGAGAGCAGTACTTC. It is translated as CASSMSPGVREQYF.

The chain joins TRBV13 to TRBJ2-3; tentative D call: TRBD2 (6 bases). V lost 4 bases, J lost 2 bases, and 13 bases lay in between. Germline V gene sequence: CDR1 PRHDT, CDR2 FYEKMQ (reference sequence). The CDR3 is 15 amino acids. The CDR3 spells CASSSFRDSTDTQYF. The CDR3 coding sequence is TGTGCCAGCAGCTCGTTTCGGGACTCCACAGATACGCAGTATTTT.

The chain combines TRBV28 with TRBJ2-7, with D perhaps TRBD1 (6 bases). Germline-derived CDR1 and CDR2 are MDHEN and SYDVKM. The CDR3 has 14 residues. V was trimmed by 3 bases and J by 2 bases, leaving 11 bases between them. The CDR3 coding sequence is TGTGCCAGCAGTTTCAGGGGTCTCACCTACGAGCAGTACTTC. Residues: CASSFRGLTYEQYF.

The rearrangement joins TRBV29-1 to TRBJ1-2; 10 bases are shared with TRBD1. Looked up from germline, CDR1 is SQVTM and CDR2 is ANQGSEA. V gave up 7 bases and J gave up 4 bases; unmatched junction bases: 9. CDR3 length: 14 residues. In nucleotides, the CDR3 is TGCAGCGGTTCGACAGGGGGCAAGGGCTATGGCTACACCTTC. Translated: CSGSTGGKGYGYTF.

V is TRBV6-5 and J is TRBJ2-7, with unresolved D. This CDR3 is 15 amino acids long. Trimming shortened V by 6 bases and J by 4 bases, and 19 bases separated the two germline ends. Germline values: CDR1 MNHEY, CDR2 SVGAGI. CDR3 region: CASSPRAAGYYEQYF. The DNA of the CDR3 is TGTGCCAGCAGCCCTCGGGCAGCCGGGTATTACGAGCAGTACTTC.

The chain couples TRBV27 to TRBJ2-7, with D maybe TRBD1 (6 bases). The CDR3 covers 17 residues. CDR1 is MNHEY, CDR2 SMNVEV, per germline (reference sequence). The V and J ends lost 5 bases and 0 bases respectively, with 20 bases between them. The DNA for the CDR3 is TGTGCCAGCAGTGAAACCCCCTGGACAGCCCTCTCCTACGAGCAGTACTTC. This translates into CASSETPWTALSYEQYF.

The rearrangement links TRBV19 to TRBJ2-7; 12 positions agree with TRBD1. The germline CDR1 and CDR2 sequences are LNHDA and SQIVND (reference sequence). V gave up 5 bases and J gave up 4 bases; unmatched junction bases: 9. The CDR3 is 16 residues long. The CDR3 loop is CASSAGTGGAYYEQYF. The CDR3, as DNA: TGTGCCAGTAGTGCCGGGACAGGGGGCGCGTATTACGAGCAGTACTTC.

The gene calls are TRBV6-5 and TRBJ1-2, with 8 bases matching TRBD1. From germline, CDR1 is MNHEY and CDR2 SVGAGI. This CDR3 has 15 amino acids. The V and J ends lost 0 bases and 4 bases, in that order; junction bases with no gene match: 4. This chain's CDR3 is CASSYSAGGTYGYTF. The CDR3 DNA reads TGTGCCAGCAGTTACTCGGCAGGGGGCACCTATGGCTACACCTTC.

This clone was seen once. The chain is built from TRBV29-1 and TRBJ2-7, with 8 bases matching TRBD2. After removal of 6 bases from V and 3 bases from J, the junction contained 7 bases not matched to a gene. CDR1 SQVTM and CDR2 ANQGSEA come from the germline V gene. CDR3 length equals 13 residues. The CDR3 nucleotides are TGCAGCGTAAGAGCGGGAGAGCACTACGAGCAGTACTTC. This codes for CSVRAGEHYEQYF.